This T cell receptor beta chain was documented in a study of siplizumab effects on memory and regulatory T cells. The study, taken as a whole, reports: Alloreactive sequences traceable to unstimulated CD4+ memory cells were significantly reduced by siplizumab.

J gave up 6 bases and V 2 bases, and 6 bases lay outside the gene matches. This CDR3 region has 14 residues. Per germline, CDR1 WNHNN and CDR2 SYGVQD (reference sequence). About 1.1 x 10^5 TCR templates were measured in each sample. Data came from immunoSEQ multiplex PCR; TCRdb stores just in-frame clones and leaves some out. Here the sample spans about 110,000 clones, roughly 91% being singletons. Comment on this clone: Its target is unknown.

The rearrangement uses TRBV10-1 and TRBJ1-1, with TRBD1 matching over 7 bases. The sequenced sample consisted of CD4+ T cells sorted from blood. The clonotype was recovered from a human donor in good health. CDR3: CASSETWTGSEAFF. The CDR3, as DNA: TGCGCCAGCAGTGAGACGTGGACAGGCTCTGAAGCTTTCTTT.